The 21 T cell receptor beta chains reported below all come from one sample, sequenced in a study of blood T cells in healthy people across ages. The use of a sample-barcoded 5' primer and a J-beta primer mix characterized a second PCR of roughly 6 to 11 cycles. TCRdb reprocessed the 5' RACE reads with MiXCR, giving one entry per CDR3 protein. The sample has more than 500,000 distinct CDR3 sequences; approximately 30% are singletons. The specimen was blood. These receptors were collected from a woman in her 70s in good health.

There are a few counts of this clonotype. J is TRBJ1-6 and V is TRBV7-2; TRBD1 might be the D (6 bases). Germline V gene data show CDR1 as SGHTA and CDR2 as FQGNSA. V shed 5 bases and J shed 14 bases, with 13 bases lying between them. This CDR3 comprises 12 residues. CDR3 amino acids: CASSHRESTLHF. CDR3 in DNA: TGTGCCAGCAGCCACAGGGAAAGCACCCTCCACTTT. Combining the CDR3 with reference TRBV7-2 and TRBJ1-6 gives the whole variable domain GAGVSQSPSNKVTEKGKDVELRCDPISGHTALYWYRQSLGQGLEFLIYFQGNSAPDKSGLPSDRFSAERTGGSVSTLTIQRTQQEDSAVYLCASSHRESTLHFGNGTRLTVT.

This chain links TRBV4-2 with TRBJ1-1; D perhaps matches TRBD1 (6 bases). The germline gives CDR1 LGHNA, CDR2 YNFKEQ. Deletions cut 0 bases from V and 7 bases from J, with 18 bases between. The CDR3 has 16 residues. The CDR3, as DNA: TGTGCCAGCAGCCAAGAACCCGAAGGGGGACAATATGAAGCTTTCTTT. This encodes CASSQEPEGGQYEAFF.

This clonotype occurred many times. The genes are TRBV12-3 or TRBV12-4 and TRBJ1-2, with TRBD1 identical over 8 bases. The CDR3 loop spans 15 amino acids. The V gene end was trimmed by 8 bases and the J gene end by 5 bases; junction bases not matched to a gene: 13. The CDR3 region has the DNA TGTGCCAGCGGAAGACAGGGGACCCTGGGGTATGGCTACACCTTC. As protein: CASGRQGTLGYGYTF.

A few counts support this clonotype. CDR3 bases: TGTGCCAGCAGCGCCGCAGGTTACAATGAGCAGTTCTTC. It specifies CASSAAGYNEQFF. The chain links TRBV7-2 to TRBJ2-1, with D unresolved. The CDR3 sequence is 13 residues long. Trimming took 5 bases from V and 4 from J, leaving 9 bases between them. Germline loops: CDR1 SGHTA, CDR2 FQGNSA.

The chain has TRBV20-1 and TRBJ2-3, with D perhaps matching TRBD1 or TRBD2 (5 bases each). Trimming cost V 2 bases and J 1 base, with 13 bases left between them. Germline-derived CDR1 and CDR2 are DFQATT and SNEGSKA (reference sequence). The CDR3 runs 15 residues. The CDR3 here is CSARRGYSGTDTQYF. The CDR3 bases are TGCAGTGCTAGACGGGGCTACTCAGGCACAGATACGCAGTATTTT.

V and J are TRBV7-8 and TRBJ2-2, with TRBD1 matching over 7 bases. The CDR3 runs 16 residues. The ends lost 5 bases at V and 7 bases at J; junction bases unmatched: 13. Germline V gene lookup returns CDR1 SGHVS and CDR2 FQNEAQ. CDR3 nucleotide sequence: TGTGCCAGCAGCAATAGAGCAGGGGGTTCGCGCGGGGAGCTGTTTTTT. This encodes CASSNRAGGSRGELFF.

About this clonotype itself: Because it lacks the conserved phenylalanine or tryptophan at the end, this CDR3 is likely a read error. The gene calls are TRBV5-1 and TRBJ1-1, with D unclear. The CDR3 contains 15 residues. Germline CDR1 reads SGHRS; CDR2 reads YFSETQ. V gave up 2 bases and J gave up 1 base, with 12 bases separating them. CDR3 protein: CASSFWKGENTEAFL. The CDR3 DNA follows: TGCGCCAGCAGCTTCTGGAAAGGAGAGAACACTGAAGCTTTCCTT.

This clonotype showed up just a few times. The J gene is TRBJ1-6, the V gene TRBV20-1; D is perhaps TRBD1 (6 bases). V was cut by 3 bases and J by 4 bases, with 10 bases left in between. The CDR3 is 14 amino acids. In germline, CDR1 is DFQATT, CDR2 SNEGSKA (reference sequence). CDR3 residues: CSASGQSYNSPLHF. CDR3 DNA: TGCAGTGCTAGTGGACAGAGTTATAATTCACCCCTCCACTTT.

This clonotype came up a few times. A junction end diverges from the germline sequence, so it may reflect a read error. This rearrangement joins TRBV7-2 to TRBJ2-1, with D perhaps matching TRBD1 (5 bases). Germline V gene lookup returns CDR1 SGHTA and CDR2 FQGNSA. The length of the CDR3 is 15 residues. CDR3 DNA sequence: TGTGCCAGCAGCTTAACCGCAGGGTCCTACACTGAGCAGTTCTTC. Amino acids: CASSLTAGSYTEQFF.

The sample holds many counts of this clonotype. Here the CDR3 reads CASMRLADRETQYF. The DNA for the CDR3 is TGTGCCAGCATGAGGCTAGCAGATCGAGAGACCCAGTACTTC. This chain joins TRBV2 and TRBJ2-5; D is possibly TRBD2 (5 bases). CDR1 and CDR2 from the germline V gene are SNHLY and FYNNEI. The CDR3 consists of 14 residues. V lost 7 bases to trimming and J lost 4 bases, with 16 bases between them.

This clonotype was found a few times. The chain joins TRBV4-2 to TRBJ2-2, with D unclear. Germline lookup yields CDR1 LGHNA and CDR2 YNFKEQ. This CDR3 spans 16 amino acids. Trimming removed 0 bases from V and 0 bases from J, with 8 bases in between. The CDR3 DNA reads TGTGCCAGCAGCCAAGAAGGACCTGCGAACACCGGGGAGCTGTTTTTT. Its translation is CASSQEGPANTGELFF.

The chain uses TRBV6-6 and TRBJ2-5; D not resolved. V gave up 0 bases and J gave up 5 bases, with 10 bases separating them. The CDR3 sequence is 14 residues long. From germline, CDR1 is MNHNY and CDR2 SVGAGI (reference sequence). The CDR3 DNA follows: TGTGCCAGCAGTTACTCGGCCCCCGGGGAGACCCAGTACTTC. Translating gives CASSYSAPGETQYF.

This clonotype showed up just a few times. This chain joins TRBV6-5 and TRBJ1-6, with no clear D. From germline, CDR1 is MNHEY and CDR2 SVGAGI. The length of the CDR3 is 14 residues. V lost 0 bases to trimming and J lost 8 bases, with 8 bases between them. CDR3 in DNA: TGTGCCAGCAGTTACTCAGGCAGAGATTCACCCCTCCACTTT. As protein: CASSYSGRDSPLHF.

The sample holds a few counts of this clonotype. The chain's CDR3 is CASSPPHFYGYTF. DNA for the CDR3: TGTGCCAGCAGTCCGCCACATTTCTATGGCTACACCTTC. The chain carries TRBV12-3 or TRBV12-4 and TRBJ1-2; D not certain. The CDR3 spans 13 residues. Trimming took off 5 bases at V and 4 bases at J, with 11 bases between the two ends.

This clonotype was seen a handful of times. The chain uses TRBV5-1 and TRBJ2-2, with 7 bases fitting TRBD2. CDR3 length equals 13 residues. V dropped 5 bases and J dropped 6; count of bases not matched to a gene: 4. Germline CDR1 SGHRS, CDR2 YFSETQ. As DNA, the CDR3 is TGCGCCAGCAGAGGACTAGTCGCCGGGGAGCTGTTTTTT. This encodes CASRGLVAGELFF. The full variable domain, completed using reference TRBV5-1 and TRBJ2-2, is KAGVTQTPRYLIKTRGQQVTLSCSPISGHRSVSWYQQTPGQGLQFLFEYFSETQRNKGNFPGRFSGRQFSNSRSEMNVSTLELGDSALYLCASRGLVAGELFFGEGSRLTVL.

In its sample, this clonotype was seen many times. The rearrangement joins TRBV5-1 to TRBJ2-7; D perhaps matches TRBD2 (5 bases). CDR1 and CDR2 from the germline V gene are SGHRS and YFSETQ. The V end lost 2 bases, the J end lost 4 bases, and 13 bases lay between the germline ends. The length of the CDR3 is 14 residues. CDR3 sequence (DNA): TGCGCCAGCAGCTTTTCCGAGGGCCCGTACGAGCAGTACTTC. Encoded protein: CASSFSEGPYEQYF.

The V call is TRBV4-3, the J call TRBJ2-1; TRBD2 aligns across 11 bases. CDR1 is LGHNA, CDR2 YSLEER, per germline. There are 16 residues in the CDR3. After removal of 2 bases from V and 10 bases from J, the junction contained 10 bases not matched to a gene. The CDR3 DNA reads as TGCGCCAGCAGCCAATTAGCGGGGGGGCTATCGGGAGAGCAGTTCTTC. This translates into CASSQLAGGLSGEQFF.

The CDR3 bases are TGCGCCAGCAGCCAAGATCGGTGGGGGAATTCACCCCTCCACTTT. As protein: CASSQDRWGNSPLHF. V usage is TRBV4-3 and J usage is TRBJ1-6, with D possibly TRBD1 on 5 matching bases. The V gene's germline CDR1 is LGHNA and CDR2 YSLEER. The CDR3 totals 15 residues. Trimming removed 0 bases from V and 7 bases from J, with 10 bases in between.

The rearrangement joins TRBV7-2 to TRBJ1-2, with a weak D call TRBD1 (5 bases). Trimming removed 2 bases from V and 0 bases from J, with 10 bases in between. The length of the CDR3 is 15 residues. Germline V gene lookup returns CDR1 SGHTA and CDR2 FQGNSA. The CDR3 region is CASSLYRDANYGYTF. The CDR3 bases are TGTGCCAGCAGCTTATACCGGGACGCTAACTATGGCTACACCTTC.

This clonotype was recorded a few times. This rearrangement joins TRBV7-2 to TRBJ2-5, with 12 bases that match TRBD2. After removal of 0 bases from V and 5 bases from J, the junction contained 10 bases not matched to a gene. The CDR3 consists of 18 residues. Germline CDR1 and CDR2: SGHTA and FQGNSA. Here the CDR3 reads CASSLARTSGTSGETQYF. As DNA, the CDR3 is TGTGCCAGCAGCTTAGCGCGAACCTCCGGGACTAGCGGGGAGACCCAGTACTTC. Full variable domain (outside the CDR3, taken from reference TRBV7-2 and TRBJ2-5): GAGVSQSPSNKVTEKGKDVELRCDPISGHTALYWYRQSLGQGLEFLIYFQGNSAPDKSGLPSDRFSAERTGGSVSTLTIQRTQQEDSAVYLCASSLARTSGTSGETQYFGPGTRLLVL.

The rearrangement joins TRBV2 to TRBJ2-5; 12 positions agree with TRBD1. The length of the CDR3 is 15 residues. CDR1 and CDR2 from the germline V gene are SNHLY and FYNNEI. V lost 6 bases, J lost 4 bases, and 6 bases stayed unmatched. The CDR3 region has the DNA TGTGCCAGCAGGGGACAGGGGGCAAAGGGAGAGACCCAGTACTTC. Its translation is CASRGQGAKGETQYF. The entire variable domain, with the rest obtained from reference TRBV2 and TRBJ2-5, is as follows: EPEVTQTPSHQVTQMGQEVILRCVPISNHLYFYWYRQILGQKVEFLVSFYNNEISEKSEIFDDQFSVERPDGSNFTLKIRSTKLEDSAMYFCASRGQGAKGETQYFGPGTRLLVL.